This TCR beta chain was sequenced during a study of blood T cell repertoires in COVID-19. This CDR3 has 12 residues. The V and J ends lost 5 bases and 3 bases respectively, with 8 bases between them. Looked up from germline, CDR1 is SQVTM and CDR2 is ANQGSEA. This clone was detected a few times. In the original processing: The assay estimated nucleated cells by amplifying reference gene primers. TCRdb keeps only in-frame clones here, not all; method: immunoSEQ multiplex PCR. That table is the source of V, J and clone size, and D and trimming were worked out from the DNA. The table has about 440,000 clones, roughly 91% seen once.

This rearrangement joins TRBV29-1 to TRBJ1-3; no clear D gene. The sequenced material came from peripheral blood. This clonotype originated in a woman aged 30 to 39 with acute or convalescent COVID-19. The DNA of the CDR3 is TGCAGCGTTCGGGATTTTGGAAACACCATATATTTT. Protein: CSVRDFGNTIYF.